This TCR beta chain appears in the sequencing data of a study of blood T cell repertoires in COVID-19. Sequenced by immunoSEQ multiplex PCR; TCRdb stores in-frame clones only, minus some. The profile shows 150,000 to 250,000 clones, about 80% of them singletons. Trimming cost V 3 bases and J 4 bases, with 4 bases left between them. This CDR3 contains 13 residues. Looked up from germline, CDR1 is WSHSY and CDR2 is SAAADI. This receptor was obtained from a man aged 35-49 years who had recovered from COVID-19. What was sequenced was PBMCs or T cells enriched from blood (not recorded which). The V and J genes are TRBV10-2 and TRBJ1-6; D is ambiguous. The CDR3 loop reads CASSDKYNSPLHF. CDR3 sequence (DNA): TGCGCCAGCAGTGACAAATATAATTCACCCCTCCACTTT.